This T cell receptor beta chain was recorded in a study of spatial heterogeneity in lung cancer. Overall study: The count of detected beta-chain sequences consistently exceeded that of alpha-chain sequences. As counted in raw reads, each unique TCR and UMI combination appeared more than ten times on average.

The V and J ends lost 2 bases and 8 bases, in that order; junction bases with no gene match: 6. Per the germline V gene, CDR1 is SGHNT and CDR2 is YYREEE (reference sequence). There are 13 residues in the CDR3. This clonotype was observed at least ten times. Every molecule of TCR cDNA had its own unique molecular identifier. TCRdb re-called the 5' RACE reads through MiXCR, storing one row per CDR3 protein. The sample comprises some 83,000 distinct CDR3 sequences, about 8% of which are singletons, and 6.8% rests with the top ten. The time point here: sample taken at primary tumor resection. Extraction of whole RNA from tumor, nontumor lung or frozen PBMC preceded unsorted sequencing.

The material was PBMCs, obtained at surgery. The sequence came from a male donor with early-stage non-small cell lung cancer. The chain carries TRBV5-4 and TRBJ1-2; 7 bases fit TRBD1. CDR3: CASSLVGQRGYTF. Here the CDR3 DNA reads TGTGCCAGCAGCTTAGTGGGACAGCGAGGCTACACCTTC.